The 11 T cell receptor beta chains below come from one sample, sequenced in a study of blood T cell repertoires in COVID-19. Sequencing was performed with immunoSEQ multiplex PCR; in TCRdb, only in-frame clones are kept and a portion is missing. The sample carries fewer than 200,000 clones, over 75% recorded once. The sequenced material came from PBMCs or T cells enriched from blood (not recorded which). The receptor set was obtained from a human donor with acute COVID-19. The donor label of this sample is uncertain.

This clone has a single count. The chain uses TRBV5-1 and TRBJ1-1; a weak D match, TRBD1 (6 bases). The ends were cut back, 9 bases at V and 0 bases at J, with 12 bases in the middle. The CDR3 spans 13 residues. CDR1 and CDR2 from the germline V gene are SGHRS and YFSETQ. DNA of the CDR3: TGCGCCACGAAAAGGGACATGAACACTGAAGCTTTCTTT. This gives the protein CATKRDMNTEAFF. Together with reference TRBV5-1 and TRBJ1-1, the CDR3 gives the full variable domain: KAGVTQTPRYLIKTRGQQVTLSCSPISGHRSVSWYQQTPGQGLQFLFEYFSETQRNKGNFPGRFSGRQFSNSRSEMNVSTLELGDSALYLCATKRDMNTEAFFGQGTRLTVV.

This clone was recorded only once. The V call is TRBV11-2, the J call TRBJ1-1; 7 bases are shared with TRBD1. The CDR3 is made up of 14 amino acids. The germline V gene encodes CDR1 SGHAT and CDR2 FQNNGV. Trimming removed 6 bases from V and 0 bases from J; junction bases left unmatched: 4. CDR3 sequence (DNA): TGTGCCAGCAGTACAGACAGGGTGAACACTGAAGCTTTCTTT. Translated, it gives CASSTDRVNTEAFF.

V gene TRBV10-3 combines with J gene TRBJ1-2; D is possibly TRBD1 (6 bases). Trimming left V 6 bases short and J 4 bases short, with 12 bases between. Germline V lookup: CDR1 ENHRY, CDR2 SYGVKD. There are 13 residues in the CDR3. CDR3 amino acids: CAISPGGSYGYTF. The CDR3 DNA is TGTGCCATCAGCCCGGGGGGCAGCTATGGCTACACCTTC.

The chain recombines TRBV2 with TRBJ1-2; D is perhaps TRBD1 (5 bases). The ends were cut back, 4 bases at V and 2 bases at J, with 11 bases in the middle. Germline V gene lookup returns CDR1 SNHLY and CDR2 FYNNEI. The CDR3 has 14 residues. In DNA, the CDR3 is TGTGCCAGCAGTGGGGGCAGTCCAAACTATGGCTACACCTTC. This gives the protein CASSGGSPNYGYTF. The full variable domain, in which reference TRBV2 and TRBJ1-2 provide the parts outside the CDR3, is EPEVTQTPSHQVTQMGQEVILRCVPISNHLYFYWYRQILGQKVEFLVSFYNNEISEKSEIFDDQFSVERPDGSNFTLKIRSTKLEDSAMYFCASSGGSPNYGYTFGSGTRLTVV.

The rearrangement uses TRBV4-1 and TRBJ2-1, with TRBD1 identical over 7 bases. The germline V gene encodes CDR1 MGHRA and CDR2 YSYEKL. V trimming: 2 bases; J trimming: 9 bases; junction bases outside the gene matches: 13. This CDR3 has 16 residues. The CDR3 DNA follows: TGCGCCAGCAGCCAACTACCTGGAACAGGGGTGGTTGAGCAGTTCTTC. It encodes CASSQLPGTGVVEQFF.

CDR3 bases: TGTGCCAGCAGCTTGAGGACAGGGAGGGCCTACACCTTC. It specifies CASSLRTGRAYTF. The chain links TRBV5-4 to TRBJ1-2; 8 bases align to TRBD1. The CDR3 spans 13 residues. J gave up 10 bases and V 1 base, and 6 bases lay outside the gene matches. CDR1 is SGHNT and CDR2 is YYREEE in the germline V gene (reference sequence). Based on the CDR3 plus reference TRBV5-4 and TRBJ1-2, the full variable domain is ETGVTQSPTHLIKTRGQQVTLRCSSQSGHNTVSWYQQALGQGPQFIFQYYREEENGRGNFPPRFSGLQFPNYSSELNVNALELDDSALYLCASSLRTGRAYTFGSGTRLTVV.

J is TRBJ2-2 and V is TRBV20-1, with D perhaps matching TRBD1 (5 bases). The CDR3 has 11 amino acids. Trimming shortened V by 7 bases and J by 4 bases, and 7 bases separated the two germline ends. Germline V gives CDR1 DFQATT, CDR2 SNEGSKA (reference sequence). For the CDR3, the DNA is TGCAGTGACGACAGCACCGGGGAGCTGTTTTTT. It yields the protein CSDDSTGELFF.

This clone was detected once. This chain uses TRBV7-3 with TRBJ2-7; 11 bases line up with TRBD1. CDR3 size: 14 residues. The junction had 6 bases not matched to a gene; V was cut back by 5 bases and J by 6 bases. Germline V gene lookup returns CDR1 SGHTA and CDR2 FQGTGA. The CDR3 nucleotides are TGTGCCAGCAGCCTTCGCGGGACAGGGGGCGAGCAGTACTTC. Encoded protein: CASSLRGTGGEQYF.

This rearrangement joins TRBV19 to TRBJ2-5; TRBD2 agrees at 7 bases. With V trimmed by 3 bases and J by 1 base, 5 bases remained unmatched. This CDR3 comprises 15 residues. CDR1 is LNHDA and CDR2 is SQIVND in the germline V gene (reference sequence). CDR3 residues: CASSMRSGGQETQYF. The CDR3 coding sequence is TGTGCCAGTAGTATGAGGTCGGGGGGCCAAGAGACCCAGTACTTC.

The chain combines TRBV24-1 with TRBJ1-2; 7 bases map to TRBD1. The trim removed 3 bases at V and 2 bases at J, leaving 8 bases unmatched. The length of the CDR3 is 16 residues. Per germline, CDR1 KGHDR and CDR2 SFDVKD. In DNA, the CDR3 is TGTGCCACCAGTGATGGGGACAGAGATCAAAACTATGGCTACACCTTC. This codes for CATSDGDRDQNYGYTF.

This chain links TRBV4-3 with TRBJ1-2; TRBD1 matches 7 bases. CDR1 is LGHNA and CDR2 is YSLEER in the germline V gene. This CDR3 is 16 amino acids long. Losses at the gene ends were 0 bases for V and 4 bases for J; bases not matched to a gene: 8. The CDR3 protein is CASSQDKQGLGYGYTF. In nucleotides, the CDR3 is TGCGCCAGCAGCCAAGACAAACAGGGGCTGGGCTATGGCTACACCTTC.